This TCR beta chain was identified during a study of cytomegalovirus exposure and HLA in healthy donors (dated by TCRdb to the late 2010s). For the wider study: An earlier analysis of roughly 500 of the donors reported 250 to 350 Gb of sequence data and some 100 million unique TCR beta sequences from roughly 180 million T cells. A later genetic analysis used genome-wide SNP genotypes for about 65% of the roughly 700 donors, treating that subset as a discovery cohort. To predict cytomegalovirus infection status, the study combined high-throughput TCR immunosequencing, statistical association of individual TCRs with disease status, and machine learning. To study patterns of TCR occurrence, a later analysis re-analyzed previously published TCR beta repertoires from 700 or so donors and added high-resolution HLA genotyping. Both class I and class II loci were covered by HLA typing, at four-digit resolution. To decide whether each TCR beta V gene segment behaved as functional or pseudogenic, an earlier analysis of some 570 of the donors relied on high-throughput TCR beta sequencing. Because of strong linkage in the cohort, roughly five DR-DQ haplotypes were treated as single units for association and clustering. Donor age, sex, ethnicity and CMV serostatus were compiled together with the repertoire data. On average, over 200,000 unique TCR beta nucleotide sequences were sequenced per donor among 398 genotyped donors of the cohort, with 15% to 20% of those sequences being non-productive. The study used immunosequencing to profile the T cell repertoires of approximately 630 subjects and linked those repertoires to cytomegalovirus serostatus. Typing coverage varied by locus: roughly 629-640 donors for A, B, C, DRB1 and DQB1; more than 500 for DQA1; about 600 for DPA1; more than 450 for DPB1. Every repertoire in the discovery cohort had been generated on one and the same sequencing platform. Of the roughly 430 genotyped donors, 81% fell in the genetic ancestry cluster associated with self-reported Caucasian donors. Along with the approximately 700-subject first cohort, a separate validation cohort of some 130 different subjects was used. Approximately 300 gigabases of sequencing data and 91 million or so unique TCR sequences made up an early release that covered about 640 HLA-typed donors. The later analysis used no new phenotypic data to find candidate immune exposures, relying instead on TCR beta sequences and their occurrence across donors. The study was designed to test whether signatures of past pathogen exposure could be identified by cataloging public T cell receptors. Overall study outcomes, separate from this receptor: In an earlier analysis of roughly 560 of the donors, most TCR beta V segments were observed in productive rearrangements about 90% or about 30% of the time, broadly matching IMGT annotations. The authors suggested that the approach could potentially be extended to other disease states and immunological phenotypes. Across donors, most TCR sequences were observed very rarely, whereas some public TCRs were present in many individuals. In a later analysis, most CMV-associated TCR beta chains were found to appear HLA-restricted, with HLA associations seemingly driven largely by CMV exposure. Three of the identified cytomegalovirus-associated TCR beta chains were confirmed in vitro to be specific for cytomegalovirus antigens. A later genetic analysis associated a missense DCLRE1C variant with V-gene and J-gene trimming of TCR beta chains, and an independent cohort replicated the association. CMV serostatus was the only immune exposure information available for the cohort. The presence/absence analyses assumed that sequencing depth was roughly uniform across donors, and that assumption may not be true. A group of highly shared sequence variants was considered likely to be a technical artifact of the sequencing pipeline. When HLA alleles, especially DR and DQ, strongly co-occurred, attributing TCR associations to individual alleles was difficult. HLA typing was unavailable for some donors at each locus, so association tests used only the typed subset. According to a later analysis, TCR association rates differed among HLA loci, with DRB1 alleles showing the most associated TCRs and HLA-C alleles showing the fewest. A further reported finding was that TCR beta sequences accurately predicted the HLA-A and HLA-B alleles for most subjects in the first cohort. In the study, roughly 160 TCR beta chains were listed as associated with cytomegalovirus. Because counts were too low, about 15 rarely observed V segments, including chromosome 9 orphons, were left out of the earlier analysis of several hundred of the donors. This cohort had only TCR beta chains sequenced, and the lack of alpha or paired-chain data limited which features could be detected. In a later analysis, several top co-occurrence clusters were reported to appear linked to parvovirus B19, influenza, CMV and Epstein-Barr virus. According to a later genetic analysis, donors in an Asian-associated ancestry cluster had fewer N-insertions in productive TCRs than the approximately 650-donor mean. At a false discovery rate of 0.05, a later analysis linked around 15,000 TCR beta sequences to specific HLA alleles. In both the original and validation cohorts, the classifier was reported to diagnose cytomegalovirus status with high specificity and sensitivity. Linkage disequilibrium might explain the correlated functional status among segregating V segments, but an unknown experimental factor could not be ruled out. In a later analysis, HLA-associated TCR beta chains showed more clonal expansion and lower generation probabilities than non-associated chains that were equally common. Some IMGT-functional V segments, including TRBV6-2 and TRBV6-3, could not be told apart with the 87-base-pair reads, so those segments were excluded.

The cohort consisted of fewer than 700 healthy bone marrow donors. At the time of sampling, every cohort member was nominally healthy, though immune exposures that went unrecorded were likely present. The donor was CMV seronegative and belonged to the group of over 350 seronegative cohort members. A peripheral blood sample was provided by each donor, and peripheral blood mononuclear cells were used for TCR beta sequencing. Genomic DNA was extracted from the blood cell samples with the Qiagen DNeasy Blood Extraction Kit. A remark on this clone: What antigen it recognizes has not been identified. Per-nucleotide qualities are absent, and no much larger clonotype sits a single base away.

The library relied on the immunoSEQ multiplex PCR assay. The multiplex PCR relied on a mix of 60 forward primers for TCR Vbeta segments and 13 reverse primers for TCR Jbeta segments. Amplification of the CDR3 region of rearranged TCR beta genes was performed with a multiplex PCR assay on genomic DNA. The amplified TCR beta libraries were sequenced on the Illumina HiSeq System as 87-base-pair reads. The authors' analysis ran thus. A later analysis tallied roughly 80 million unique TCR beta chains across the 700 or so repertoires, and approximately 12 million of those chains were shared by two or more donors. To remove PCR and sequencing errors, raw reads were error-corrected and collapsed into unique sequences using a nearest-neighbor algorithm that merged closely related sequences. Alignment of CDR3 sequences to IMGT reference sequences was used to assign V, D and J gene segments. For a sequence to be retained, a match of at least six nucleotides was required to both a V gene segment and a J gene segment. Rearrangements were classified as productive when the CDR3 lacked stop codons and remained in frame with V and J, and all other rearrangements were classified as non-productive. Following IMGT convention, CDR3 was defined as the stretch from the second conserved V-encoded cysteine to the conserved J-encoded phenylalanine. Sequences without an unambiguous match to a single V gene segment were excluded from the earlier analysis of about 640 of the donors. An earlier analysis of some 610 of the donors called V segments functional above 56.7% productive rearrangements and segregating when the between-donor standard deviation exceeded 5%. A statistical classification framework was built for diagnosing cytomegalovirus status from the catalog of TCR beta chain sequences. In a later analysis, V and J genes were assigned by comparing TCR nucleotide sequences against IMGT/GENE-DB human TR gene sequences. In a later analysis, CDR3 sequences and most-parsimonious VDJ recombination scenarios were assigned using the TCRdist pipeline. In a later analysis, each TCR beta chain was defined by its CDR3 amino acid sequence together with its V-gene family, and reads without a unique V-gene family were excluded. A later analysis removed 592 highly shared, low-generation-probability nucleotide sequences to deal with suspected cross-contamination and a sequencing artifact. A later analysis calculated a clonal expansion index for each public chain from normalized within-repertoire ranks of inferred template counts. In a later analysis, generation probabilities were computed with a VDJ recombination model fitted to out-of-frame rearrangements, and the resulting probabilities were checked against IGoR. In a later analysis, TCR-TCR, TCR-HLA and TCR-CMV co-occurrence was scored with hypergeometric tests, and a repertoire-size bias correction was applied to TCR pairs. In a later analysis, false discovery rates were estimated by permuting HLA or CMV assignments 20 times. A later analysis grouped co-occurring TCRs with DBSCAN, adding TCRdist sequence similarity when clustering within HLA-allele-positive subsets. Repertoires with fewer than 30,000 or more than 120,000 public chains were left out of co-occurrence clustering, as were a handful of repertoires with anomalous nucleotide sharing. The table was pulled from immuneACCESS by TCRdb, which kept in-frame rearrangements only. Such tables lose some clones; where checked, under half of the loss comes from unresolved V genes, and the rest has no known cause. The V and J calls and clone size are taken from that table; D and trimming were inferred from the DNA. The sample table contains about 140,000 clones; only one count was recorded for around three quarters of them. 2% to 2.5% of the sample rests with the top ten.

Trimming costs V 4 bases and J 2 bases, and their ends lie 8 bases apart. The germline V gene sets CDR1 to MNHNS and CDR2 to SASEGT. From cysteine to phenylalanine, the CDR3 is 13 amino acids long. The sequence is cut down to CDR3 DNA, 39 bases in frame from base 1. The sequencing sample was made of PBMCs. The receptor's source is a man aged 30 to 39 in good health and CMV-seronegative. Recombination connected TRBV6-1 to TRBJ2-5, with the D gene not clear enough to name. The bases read TGTGCCAGCAGTGGACAAAAACAAGAGACCCAGTACTTC. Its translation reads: CASSGQKQETQYF.